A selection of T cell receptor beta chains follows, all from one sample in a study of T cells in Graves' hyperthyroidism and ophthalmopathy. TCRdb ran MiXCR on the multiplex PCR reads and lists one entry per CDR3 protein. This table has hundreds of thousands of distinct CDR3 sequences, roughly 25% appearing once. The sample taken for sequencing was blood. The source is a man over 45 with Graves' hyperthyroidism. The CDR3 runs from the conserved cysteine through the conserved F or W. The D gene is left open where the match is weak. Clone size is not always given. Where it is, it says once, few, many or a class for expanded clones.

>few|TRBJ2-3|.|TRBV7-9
CASSSQGGLSDTQYF
TGTGCCAGCAGTTCCCAAGGAGGGTTATCAGATACGCAGTATTTT
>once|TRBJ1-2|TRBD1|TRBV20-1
CSAGDSYGYTF
TGCAGTGCCGGGGACAGCTATGGCTACACCTTC
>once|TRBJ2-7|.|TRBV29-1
CSVELPETYEQYF
TGCAGCGTTGAACTCCCGGAGACCTACGAGCAGTACTTC
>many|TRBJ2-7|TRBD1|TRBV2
CASKRGTGGEQYF
TGTGCCAGCAAAAGGGGGACAGGGGGCGAGCAGTACTTC
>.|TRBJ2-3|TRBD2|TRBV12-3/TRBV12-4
CASSPTSGIGDTQYF
TGTGCCAGCAGCCCGACTAGCGGGATCGGGGATACGCAGTATTTT
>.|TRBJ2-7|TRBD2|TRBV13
CASSLGPSGRPLAYEQYF
TGTGCCAGCAGCTTAGGCCCTAGCGGGAGGCCTCTCGCCTACGAGCAGTACTTC
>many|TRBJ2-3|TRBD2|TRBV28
CASSPWTSGGTDTQYF
TGTGCCAGCAGTCCGTGGACTAGCGGAGGCACAGATACGCAGTATTTT
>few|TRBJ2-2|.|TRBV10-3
CAISESNTGELFF
TGTGCCATCAGTGAGTCCAACACCGGGGAGCTGTTTTTT
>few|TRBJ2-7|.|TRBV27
CASSFAGGGYEQYF
TGTGCCAGCAGTTTTGCCGGGGGAGGCTACGAGCAGTACTTC
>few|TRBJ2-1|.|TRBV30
CAWSRDPYNEQFF
TGTGCCTGGAGCCGGGACCCCTACAATGAGCAGTTCTTC
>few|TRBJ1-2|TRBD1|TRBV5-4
CASSSGQGADYGYTF
TGTGCCAGCAGCTCGGGACAGGGGGCGGACTATGGCTACACCTTC
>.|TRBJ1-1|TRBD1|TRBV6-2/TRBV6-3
CASSYRGQGDTEAFF
TGTGCCAGCAGTTACCGAGGACAGGGGGACACTGAAGCTTTCTTT
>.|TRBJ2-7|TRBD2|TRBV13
CASSLGLAGGGQYF
TGTGCCAGCAGCTTAGGATTAGCGGGGGGTGGGCAGTACTTC
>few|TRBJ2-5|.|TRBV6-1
CATSTGSWETQYF
TGTGCCACCAGTACAGGGAGTTGGGAGACCCAGTACTTC
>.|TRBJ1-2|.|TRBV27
CASRKGTWRDYGYTF
TGTGCCAGCAGAAAAGGAACCTGGAGAGACTATGGCTACACCTTC
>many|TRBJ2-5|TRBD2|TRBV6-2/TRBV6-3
CASKGSGRLAEYF
TGTGCCAGCAAAGGGTCGGGGAGACTAGCGGAATACTTC
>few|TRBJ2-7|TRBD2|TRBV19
CARPSPGLESYEQYF
TGTGCCAGACCTTCACCGGGACTAGAATCCTACGAGCAGTACTTC
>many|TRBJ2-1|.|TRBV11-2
CASRKKERRPGEQFF
TGTGCCAGCAGAAAAAAAGAGCGAAGGCCCGGTGAGCAGTTCTTC
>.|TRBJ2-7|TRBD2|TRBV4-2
CASSLVVAGINEQYF
TGTGCCAGCAGCTTGGTGGTAGCGGGAATAAACGAGCAGTACTTC
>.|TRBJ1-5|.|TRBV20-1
CSARPGPSSGQPQHF
TGCAGTGCTAGACCGGGACCCAGCTCGGGCCAGCCCCAGCATTTT
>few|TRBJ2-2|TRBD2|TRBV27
CASSLYGASGTPGELFF
TGTGCCAGCAGTTTATATGGGGCTAGCGGGACTCCCGGGGAGCTGTTTTTT
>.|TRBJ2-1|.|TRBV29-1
CSVQSGSTYNEQFF
TGCAGCGTACAAAGCGGGTCGACCTACAATGAGCAGTTCTTC
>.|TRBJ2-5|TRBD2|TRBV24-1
CATNPTNAGLAGVRSVMETQYF
TGTGCCACCAATCCAACCAACGCCGGACTAGCGGGAGTACGGTCAGTTATGGAGACCCAGTACTTC
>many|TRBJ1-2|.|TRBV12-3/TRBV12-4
CASRLTVAGTHGYTF
TGTGCCAGCAGACTAACGGTGGCAGGTACCCATGGCTACACCTTC
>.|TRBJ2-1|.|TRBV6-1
CASSIQGPYNEQFF
TGTGCCAGCAGTATCCAGGGCCCCTACAATGAGCAGTTCTTC
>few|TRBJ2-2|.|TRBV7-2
CASSLARGNTGELFF
TGTGCCAGCAGCTTAGCTAGGGGGAACACCGGGGAGCTGTTTTTT
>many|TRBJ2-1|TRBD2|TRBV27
CASSLSGLAGVVNEQFF
TGTGCCAGCAGTCTAAGTGGACTAGCGGGAGTGGTGAATGAGCAGTTCTTC
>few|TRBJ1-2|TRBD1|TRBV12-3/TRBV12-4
CASSQGQGYGYTF
TGTGCCAGCAGCCAGGGACAGGGCTATGGCTACACCTTC
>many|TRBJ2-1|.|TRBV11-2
CASRPGNNEQFF
TGTGCCAGCAGGCCAGGAAACAATGAGCAGTTCTTC
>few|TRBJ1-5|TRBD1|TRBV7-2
CASSPDRGLGQPQHF
TGTGCCAGCAGCCCGGACAGGGGTTTGGGTCAGCCCCAGCATTTT
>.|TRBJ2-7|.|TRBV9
CASSVGGGKGIEQYF
TGTGCCAGCAGCGTAGGTGGCGGGAAGGGGATCGAGCAGTACTTC
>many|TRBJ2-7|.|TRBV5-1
CASSWTGGDEQYF
TGCGCCAGCAGCTGGACAGGCGGGGACGAGCAGTACTTC
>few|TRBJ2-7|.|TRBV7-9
CASSWTRVGHEQYF
TGTGCCAGCAGCTGGACGAGAGTCGGCCACGAGCAGTACTTC
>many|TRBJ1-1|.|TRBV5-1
CASSLVDSTEAFF
TGCGCCAGCAGCTTGGTGGATAGCACTGAAGCTTTCTTT
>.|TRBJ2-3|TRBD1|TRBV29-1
CSVATLQGEADTQYF
TGCAGCGTCGCGACCTTACAGGGGGAGGCAGATACGCAGTATTTT
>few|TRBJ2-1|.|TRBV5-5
CASSSSGTHNEQFF
TGTGCCAGCAGCTCCTCCGGGACCCACAATGAGCAGTTCTTC
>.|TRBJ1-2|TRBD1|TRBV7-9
CASSANRDRGNPLYPNYGYTF
TGTGCCAGCAGCGCCAACCGGGACAGGGGTAACCCTCTGTACCCTAACTATGGCTACACCTTC
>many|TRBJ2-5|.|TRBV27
CASSDYRDTGTQYF
TGTGCCAGCAGTGATTACCGGGACACCGGGACCCAGTACTTC
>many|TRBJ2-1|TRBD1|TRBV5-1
CASSGGTGRVNEQFF
TGCGCCAGCAGCGGGGGGACAGGGAGGGTCAATGAGCAGTTCTTC
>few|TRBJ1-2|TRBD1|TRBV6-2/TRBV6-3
CASRAGRTTGGGYTF
TGTGCCAGCAGAGCGGGACGGACCACAGGGGGAGGCTACACCTTC
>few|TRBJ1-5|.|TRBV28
CASSLPGPQHF
TGTGCCAGCAGTTTACCTGGGCCCCAGCATTTT
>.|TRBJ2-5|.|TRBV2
CASSEVVSWETQYF
TGTGCCAGCAGTGAAGTAGTTAGTTGGGAGACCCAGTACTTC
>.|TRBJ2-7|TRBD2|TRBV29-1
CSAGLAGGSYEQYF
TGCAGCGCCGGACTAGCGGGAGGGAGCTACGAGCAGTACTTC
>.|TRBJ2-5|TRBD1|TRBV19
CASSPPTGFGTQYF
TGTGCCAGTAGTCCTCCGACAGGGTTTGGGACCCAGTACTTC